Included here is one T cell receptor (beta chain) sequence, with context. Patients of the Seattle cohort, enrolled during active infection, were followed longitudinally. The data derive from a study of blood T cell repertoires in COVID-19. Across the study: Acute-phase and convalescent COVID-19 samples originated in the United States, Italy and Spain. In each case, the material was cDNA or gDNA derived from T cells, B-cell-depleted T cells, or PBMCs.

Germline V gives CDR1 SNHLY, CDR2 FYNNEI. The CDR3 covers 13 residues. Trimming cost V 5 bases and J 4 bases; bases outside gene matches: 3. In the original analysis: From reference gene primer amplification, estimates of nucleated cell counts were derived. Sequenced by immunoSEQ multiplex PCR; TCRdb stores in-frame clones only, minus some. V and J calls and clone size are those listed in that table; D and trimming were worked out from the DNA. The sample yields around 170,000 clones, 80% to 90% seen once. This TCR came from a woman older than 75 with COVID-19, enrolled during active disease. This chain links TRBV2 with TRBJ1-2, with TRBD1 identical over 8 bases. Input material: peripheral blood. Here the CDR3 DNA reads TGTGCCAGCAGTCTGGGACAGGTCTATGGCTACACCTTC. Translated: CASSLGQVYGYTF.